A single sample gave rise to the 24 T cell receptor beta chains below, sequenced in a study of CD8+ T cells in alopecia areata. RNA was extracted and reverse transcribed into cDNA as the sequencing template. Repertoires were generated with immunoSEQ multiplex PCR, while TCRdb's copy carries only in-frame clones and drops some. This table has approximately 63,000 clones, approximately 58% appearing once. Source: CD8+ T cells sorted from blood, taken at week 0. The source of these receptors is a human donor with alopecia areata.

CDR3: CASSSGQGLAETQYF. CDR3 DNA sequence: TGTGCCAGCAGTTCCGGACAGGGGCTAGCAGAGACCCAGTACTTC. The chain is built from TRBV28 and TRBJ2-5; TRBD1 matches at 9 bases. The junction had 7 bases not matched to a gene; V was cut back by 4 bases and J by 4 bases. The CDR3 length is 15 residues. Looked up from germline, CDR1 is MDHEN and CDR2 is SYDVKM.

The CDR3 loop is CASSIEKANVLTF. The CDR3 nucleotides are TGTGCCAGTAGTATAGAGAAGGCCAACGTCCTGACTTTC. This chain connects TRBV19 to TRBJ2-6; D ambiguous. The V gene lost 0 bases and the J gene lost 6 bases, with 3 bases spanning the gap. Germline CDR1 reads LNHDA; CDR2 reads SQIVND (reference sequence). This CDR3 has 13 amino acids.

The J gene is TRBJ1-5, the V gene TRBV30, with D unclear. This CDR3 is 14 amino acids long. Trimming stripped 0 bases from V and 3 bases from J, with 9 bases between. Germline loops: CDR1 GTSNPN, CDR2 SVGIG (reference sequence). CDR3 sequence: CAWSVLGNNQPQHF. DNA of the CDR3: TGTGCCTGGAGTGTACTGGGGAACAATCAGCCCCAGCATTTT.

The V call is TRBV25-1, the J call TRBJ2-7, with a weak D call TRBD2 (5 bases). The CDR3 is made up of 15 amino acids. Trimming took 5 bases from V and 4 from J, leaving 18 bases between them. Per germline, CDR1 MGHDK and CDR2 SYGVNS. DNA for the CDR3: TGTGCCAGCAGTCCGTCCGAGACTAATATGTACGAGCAGTACTTC. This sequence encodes CASSPSETNMYEQYF.

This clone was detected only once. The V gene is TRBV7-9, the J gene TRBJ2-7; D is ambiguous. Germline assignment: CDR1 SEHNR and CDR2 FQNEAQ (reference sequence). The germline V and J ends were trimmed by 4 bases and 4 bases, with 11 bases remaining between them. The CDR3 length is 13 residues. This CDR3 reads CASSYQTDYEQYF. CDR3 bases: TGTGCCAGCAGCTACCAGACTGATTACGAGCAGTACTTC.

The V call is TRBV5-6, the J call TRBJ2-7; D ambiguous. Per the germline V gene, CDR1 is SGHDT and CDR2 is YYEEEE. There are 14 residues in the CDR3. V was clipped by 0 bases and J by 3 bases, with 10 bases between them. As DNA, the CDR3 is TGTGCCAGCAGCTTGGGAAGTGGAGTCTACGAGCAGTACTTC. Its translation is CASSLGSGVYEQYF.

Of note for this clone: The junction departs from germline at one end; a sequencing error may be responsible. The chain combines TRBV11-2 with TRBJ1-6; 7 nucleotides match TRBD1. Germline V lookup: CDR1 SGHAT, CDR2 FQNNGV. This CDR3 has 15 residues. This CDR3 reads CASSQDGEGASPLHF. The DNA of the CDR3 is TGCGCCAGCAGCCAAGATGGAGAGGGGGCTTCACCCCTCCACTTT.

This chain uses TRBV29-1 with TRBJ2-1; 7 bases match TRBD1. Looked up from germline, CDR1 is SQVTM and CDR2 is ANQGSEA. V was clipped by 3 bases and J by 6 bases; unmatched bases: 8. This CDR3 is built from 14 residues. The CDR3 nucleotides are TGCAGCGTTGAGGGCAGGGGGTTCTTCAATGAGCAGTTCTTC. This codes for CSVEGRGFFNEQFF.

The CDR3 region has the DNA TGTGCCAGCAGCTCCCCTAGTGGAGAGGACATTCAGTACTTC. Protein sequence: CASSSPSGEDIQYF. The chain combines TRBV7-9 with TRBJ2-4; no reliable D call. V was trimmed by 4 bases and J by 8 bases, leaving 15 bases between them. CDR3 length: 14 residues. Germline lookup yields CDR1 SEHNR and CDR2 FQNEAQ (reference sequence).

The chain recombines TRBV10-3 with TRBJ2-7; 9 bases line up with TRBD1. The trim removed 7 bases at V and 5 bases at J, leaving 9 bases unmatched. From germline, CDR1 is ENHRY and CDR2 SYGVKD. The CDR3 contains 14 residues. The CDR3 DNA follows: TGTGCCATCACCTCCGGGACAGGGCGCGACGAGCAGTACTTC. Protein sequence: CAITSGTGRDEQYF.

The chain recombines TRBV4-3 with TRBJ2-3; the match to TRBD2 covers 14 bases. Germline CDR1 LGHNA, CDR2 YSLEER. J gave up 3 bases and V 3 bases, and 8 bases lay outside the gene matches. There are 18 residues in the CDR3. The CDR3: CASSHSGTSGSLTDTQYF. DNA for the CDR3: TGCGCCAGCAGCCATTCAGGGACTAGCGGGAGTTTGACAGATACGCAGTATTTT.

The CDR3 reads CASSGSGSSYEQYF. CDR3 DNA sequence: TGTGCCAGCTCGGGTAGCGGGAGCTCCTACGAGCAGTACTTC. The chain joins TRBV18 to TRBJ2-7; 9 bases are shared with TRBD2. The germline CDR1 and CDR2 sequences are KGHSH and LQKENI. The CDR3 is 14 amino acids. Trimming removed 6 bases from V and 0 bases from J; junction bases left unmatched: 3.

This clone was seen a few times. The DNA of the CDR3 is TGTGCCAGCGGCCCTAGGACAGGTGAAAAACTGTTTTTT. Translated, it gives CASGPRTGEKLFF. This rearrangement joins TRBV28 to TRBJ1-4, with 7 bases that match TRBD1. J was trimmed by 7 bases and V by 8 bases; bases with no gene match: 7. Germline V gives CDR1 MDHEN, CDR2 SYDVKM. This CDR3 has 13 amino acids.

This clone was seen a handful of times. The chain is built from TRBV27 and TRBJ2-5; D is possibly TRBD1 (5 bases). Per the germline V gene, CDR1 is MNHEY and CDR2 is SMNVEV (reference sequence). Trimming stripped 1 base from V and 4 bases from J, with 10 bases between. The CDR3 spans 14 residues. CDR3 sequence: CASSLLGPGETQYF. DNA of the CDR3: TGTGCCAGCAGTTTATTGGGGCCCGGAGAGACCCAGTACTTC.

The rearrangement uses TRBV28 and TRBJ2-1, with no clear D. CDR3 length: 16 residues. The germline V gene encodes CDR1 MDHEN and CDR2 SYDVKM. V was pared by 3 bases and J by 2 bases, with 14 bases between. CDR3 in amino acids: CASSFPQVITYNEQFF. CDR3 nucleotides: TGTGCCAGCAGTTTTCCCCAGGTTATTACCTACAATGAGCAGTTCTTC.

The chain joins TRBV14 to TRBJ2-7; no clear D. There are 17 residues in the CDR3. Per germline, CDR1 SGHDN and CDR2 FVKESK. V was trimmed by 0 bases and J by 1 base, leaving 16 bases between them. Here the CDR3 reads CASSQEGSADGSYEQYF. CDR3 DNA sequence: TGTGCCAGCAGCCAAGAGGGTTCGGCGGACGGGTCCTACGAGCAGTACTTC.

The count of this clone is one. The chain's CDR3 is CASSLIGRDGYTF. DNA for the CDR3: TGTGCCAGCAGTTTGATTGGTCGCGATGGCTACACCTTC. The chain joins TRBV27 to TRBJ1-2; D is uncertain. This CDR3 is 13 amino acids long. Trimming removed 3 bases from V and 6 bases from J, with 11 bases in between. From germline, CDR1 is MNHEY and CDR2 SMNVEV (reference sequence).

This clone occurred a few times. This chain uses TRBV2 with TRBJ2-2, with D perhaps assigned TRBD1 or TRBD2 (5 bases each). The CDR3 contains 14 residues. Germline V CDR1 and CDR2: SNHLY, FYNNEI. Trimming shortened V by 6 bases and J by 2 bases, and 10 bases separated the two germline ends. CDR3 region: CASSPGPNTGELFF. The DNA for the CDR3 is TGTGCCAGCAGCCCGGGACCCAACACCGGGGAGCTGTTTTTT.

The CDR3 nucleotides read TGTGCCAGCACTCGTTGGGCAGGGGAGGCCGGGGAGCTGTTTTTT. Translating it yields CASTRWAGEAGELFF. The rearrangement links TRBV7-2 to TRBJ2-2, with D perhaps given as TRBD1 or TRBD2 (6 bases each). Looked up from germline, CDR1 is SGHTA and CDR2 is FQGNSA. The CDR3 totals 15 residues. Trimming pared 7 bases from V and 6 bases from J, leaving 18 bases between.

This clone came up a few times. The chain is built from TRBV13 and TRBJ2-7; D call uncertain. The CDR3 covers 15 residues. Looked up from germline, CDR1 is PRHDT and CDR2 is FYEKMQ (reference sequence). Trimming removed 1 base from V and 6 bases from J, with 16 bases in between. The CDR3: CASSLDPLNSGEQYF. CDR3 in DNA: TGTGCCAGCAGCTTAGATCCCCTGAACTCGGGCGAGCAGTACTTC.

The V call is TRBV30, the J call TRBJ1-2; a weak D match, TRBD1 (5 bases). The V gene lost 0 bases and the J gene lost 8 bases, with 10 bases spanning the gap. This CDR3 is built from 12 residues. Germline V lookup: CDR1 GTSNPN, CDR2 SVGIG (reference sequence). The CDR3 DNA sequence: TGTGCCTGGAGTGTACGAGGGGTCGGCTACACCTTC. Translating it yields CAWSVRGVGYTF.

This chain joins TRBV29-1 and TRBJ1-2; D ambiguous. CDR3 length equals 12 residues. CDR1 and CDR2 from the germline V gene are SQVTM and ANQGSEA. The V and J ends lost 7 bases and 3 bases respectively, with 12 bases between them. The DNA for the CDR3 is TGCAGCGCCGGAAGTGAGTACTATGGCTACACCTTC. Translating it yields CSAGSEYYGYTF.

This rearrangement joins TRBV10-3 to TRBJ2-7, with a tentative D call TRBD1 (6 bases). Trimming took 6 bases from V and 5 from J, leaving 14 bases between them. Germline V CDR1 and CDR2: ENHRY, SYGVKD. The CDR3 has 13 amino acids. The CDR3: CAISPYRVHEQYF. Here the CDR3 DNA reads TGTGCCATCAGCCCCTACAGGGTCCACGAGCAGTACTTC.

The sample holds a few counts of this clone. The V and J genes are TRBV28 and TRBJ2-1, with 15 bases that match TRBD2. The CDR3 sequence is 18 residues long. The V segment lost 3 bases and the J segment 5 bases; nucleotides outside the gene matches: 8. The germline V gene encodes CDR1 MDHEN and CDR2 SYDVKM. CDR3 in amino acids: CASSFGLAGGPKHNEQFF. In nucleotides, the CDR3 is TGTGCCAGCAGTTTTGGACTAGCGGGAGGGCCGAAGCACAATGAGCAGTTCTTC.